Here is one TCR beta chain with its context. The sample is drawn from a study of blood T cell repertoires in COVID-19. About the research overall: Some COVID-19 samples were acute and others convalescent; all came from the United States, Italy and Spain. Sources were T cells, B-cell-depleted T cells, or PBMCs; the material itself was cDNA or gDNA.

The authors' processing: Amplification from reference gene primers served as the basis for estimated nucleated cell counts. Profiling relied on immunoSEQ multiplex PCR, and the TCRdb table lists in-frame clones only, not all of them. V, J and clone size reflect that table, while D and trimming were determined from the DNA. The sample lists 400,000 to 450,000 clones; 70% to 90% were seen once. This CDR3 spans 15 amino acids. From germline, CDR1 is SGHNT and CDR2 YYREEE (reference sequence). V was shortened by 0 bases and J by 4 bases, with 13 bases between the two germline ends. The TCR sequence derives from a young man with COVID-19, enrolled during active disease. The sequencing input was peripheral blood. The gene calls are TRBV5-4 and TRBJ2-5; TRBD1 is a possible D gene (6 bases). CDR3 DNA: TGTGCCAGCAGCTTGGGCGGACAGATGGGAGAGACCCAGTACTTC. Translating it yields CASSLGGQMGETQYF.